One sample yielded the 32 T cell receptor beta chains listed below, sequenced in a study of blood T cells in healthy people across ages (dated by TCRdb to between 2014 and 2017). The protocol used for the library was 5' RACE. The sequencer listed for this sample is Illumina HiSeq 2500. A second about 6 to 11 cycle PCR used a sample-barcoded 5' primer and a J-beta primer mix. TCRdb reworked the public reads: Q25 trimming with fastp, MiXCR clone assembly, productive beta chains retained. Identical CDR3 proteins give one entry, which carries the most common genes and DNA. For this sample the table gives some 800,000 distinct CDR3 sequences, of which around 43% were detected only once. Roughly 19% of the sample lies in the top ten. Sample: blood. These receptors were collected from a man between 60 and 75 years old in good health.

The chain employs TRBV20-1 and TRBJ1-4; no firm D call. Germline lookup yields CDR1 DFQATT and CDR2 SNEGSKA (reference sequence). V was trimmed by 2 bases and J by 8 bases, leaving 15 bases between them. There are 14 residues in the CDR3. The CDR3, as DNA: TGCAGTGCTAGACAAGGGCTAATGACGGAAAAACTGTTTTTT. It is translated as CSARQGLMTEKLFF.

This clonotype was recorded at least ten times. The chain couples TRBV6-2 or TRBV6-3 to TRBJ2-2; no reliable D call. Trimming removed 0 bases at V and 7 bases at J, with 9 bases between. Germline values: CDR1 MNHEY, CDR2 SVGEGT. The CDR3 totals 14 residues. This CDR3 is CASSYSAFSGELFF. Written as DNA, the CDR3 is TGTGCCAGCAGTTACTCGGCCTTTAGCGGGGAGCTGTTTTTT.

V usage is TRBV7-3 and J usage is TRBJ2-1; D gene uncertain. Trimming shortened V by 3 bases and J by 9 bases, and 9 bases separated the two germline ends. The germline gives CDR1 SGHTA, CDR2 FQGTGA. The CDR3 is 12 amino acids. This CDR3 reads CASSFPHGEQFF. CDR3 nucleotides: TGTGCCAGCAGCTTCCCCCACGGTGAGCAGTTCTTC.

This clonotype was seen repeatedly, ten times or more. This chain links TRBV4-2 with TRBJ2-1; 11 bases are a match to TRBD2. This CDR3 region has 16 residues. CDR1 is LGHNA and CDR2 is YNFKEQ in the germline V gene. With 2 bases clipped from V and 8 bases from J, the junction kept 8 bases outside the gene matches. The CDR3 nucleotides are TGTGCCAGCAGCCAACGTAGCGGGGGGGCCTCAGATGAGCAGTTCTTC. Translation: CASSQRSGGASDEQFF.

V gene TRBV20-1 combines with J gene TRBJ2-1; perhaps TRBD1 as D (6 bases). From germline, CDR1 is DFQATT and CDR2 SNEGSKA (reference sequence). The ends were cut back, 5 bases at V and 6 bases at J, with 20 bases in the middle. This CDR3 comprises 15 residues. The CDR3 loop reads CSADTDTPGVNEQFF. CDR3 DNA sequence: TGCAGTGCTGACACGGACACTCCAGGGGTCAATGAGCAGTTCTTC.

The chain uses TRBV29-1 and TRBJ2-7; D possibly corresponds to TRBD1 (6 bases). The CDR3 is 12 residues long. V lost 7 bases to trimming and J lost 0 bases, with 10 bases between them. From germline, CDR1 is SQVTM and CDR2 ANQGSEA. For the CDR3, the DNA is TGCAGCGCCGAGGACAGCTCCTACGAGCAGTACTTC. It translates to CSAEDSSYEQYF.

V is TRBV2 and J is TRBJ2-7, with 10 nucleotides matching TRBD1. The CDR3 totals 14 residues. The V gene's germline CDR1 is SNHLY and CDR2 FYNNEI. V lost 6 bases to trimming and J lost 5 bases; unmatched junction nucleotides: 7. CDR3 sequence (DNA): TGTGCCAGCAGCTCGGGACAGGGGCTCGACGAGCAGTACTTC. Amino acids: CASSSGQGLDEQYF.

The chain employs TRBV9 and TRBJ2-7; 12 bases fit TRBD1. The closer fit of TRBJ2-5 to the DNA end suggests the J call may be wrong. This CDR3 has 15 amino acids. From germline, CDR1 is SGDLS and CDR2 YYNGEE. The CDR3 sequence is CASSTGTGGLETQYF. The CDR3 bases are TGTGCCAGCAGCACCGGGACAGGGGGCTTGGAGACCCAGTACTTC.

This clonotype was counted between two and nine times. For the CDR3, the DNA is TGTGCCAGCAGCAGCCCAGGGGATCCCTACGAGCAGTACTTC. Translating it yields CASSSPGDPYEQYF. V gene TRBV5-6 combines with J gene TRBJ2-7; tentative D call: TRBD1 (6 bases). The germline V gene has CDR1 SGHDT and CDR2 YYEEEE. The CDR3 spans 14 residues. The V and J ends lost 4 bases and 2 bases respectively, with 13 bases between them.

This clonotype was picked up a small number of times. The CDR3 loop reads CASSYIPGQGNGYTF. The CDR3 nucleotides are TGTGCCAGCAGTTACATCCCGGGACAGGGTAATGGCTACACCTTC. The chain carries TRBV6-5 and TRBJ1-2; TRBD1 aligns across 9 bases. Germline assignment: CDR1 MNHEY and CDR2 SVGAGI. J lost 6 bases, V lost 2 bases, and 7 bases had no gene match. The CDR3 loop spans 15 amino acids.

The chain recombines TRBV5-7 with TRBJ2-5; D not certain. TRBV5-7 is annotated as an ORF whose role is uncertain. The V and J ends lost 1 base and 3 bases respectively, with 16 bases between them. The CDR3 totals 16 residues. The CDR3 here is CASSLFCQHIKETQYF. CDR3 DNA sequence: TGTGCCAGCAGCTTGTTTTGCCAACATATTAAAGAGACCCAGTACTTC.

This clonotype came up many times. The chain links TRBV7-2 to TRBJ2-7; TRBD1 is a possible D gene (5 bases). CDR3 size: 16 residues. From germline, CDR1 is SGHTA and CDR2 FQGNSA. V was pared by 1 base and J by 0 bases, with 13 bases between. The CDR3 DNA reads TGTGCCAGCAGCTTAGGGCAGGGTGGTGGCTCCTACGAGCAGTACTTC. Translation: CASSLGQGGGSYEQYF.

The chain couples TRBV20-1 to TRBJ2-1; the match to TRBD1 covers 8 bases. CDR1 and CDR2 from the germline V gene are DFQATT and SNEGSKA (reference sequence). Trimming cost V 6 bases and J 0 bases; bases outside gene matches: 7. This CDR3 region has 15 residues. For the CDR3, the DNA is TGCAGTGCGAGGGTAGGGACAGGCTCCTACAATGAGCAGTTCTTC. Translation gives CSARVGTGSYNEQFF.

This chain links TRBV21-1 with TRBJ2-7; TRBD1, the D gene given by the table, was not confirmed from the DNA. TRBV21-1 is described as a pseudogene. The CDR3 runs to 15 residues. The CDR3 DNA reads TGTGCCAGCAGCACTACCGGGACAGGGGGCAACGAGCAGTACTTC. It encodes CASSTTGTGGNEQYF.

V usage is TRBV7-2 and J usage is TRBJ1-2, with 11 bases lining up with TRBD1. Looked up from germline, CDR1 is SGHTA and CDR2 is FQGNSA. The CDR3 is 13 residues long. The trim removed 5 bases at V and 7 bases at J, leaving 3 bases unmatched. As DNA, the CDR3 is TGTGCCAGCAGCAGGACAGGGGGCGGTGGCTACACCTTC. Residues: CASSRTGGGGYTF.

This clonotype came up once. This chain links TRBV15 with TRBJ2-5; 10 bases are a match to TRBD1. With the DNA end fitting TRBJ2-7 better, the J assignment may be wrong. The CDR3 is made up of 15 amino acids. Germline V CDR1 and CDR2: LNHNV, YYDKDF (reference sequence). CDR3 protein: CATRGPGQGGNEQYF. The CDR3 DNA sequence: TGTGCCACCAGAGGCCCTGGACAGGGGGGAAACGAGCAGTACTTC.

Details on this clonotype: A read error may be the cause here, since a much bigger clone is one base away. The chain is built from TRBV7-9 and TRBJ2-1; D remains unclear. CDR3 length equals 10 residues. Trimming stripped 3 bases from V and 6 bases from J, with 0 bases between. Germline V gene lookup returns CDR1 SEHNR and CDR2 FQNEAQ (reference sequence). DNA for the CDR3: TGTGCCAGCAGCTTCAATGAGCAGTTCTTC. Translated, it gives CASSFNEQFF.

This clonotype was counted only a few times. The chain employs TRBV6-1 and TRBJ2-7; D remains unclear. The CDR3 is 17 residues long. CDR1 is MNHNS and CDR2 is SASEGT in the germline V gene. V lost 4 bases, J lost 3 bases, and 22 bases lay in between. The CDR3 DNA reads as TGTGCCAGCAGTGCCCGACCTCCGGAGCGTAGGCTCTACGAGCAGTACTTC. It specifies CASSARPPERRLYEQYF.

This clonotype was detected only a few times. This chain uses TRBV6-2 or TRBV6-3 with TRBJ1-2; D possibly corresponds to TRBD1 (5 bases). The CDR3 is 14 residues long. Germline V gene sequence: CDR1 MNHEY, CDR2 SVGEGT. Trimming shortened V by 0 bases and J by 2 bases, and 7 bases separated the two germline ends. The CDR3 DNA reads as TGTGCCAGCAGTTACTCGACAGACAACTATGGCTACACCTTC. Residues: CASSYSTDNYGYTF.

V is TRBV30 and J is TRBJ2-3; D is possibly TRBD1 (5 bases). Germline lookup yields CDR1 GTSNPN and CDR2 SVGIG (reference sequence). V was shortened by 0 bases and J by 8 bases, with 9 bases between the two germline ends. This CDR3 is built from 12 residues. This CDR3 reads CAWSVDSSTQYF. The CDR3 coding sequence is TGTGCCTGGAGTGTCGACAGCAGTACGCAGTATTTT.

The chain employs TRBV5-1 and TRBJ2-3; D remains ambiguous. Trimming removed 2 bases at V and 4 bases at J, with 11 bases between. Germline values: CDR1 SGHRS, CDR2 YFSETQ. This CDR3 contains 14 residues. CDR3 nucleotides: TGCGCCAGCAGCTTAGAGCGACCCGCAGATACGCAGTATTTT. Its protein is CASSLERPADTQYF.

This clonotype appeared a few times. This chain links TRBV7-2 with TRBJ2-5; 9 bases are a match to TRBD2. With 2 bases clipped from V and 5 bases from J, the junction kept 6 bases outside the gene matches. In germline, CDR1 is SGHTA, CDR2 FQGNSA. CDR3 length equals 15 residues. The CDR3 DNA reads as TGTGCCAGCAGCTTATGGGCTAGCGGGGAGGAGACCCAGTACTTC. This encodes CASSLWASGEETQYF.

The CDR3 sequence: CSAPLGGGSLYEQYF. The CDR3 nucleotides are TGCAGTGCCCCACTAGGGGGGGGATCCCTCTACGAGCAGTACTTC. This chain uses TRBV20-1 with TRBJ2-7; D perhaps matches TRBD2 (7 bases). Germline CDR1 DFQATT, CDR2 SNEGSKA (reference sequence). This CDR3 has 15 residues. V gave up 6 bases and J gave up 3 bases, with 21 bases separating them.

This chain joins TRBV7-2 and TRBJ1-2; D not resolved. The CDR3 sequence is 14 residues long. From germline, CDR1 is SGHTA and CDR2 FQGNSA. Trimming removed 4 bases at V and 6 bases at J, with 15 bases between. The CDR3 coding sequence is TGTGCCAGCAGCTCAGCAATCCTCGGGGATGGCTACACCTTC. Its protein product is CASSSAILGDGYTF. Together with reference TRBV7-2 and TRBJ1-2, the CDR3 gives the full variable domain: GAGVSQSPSNKVTEKGKDVELRCDPISGHTALYWYRQSLGQGLEFLIYFQGNSAPDKSGLPSDRFSAERTGGSVSTLTIQRTQQEDSAVYLCASSSAILGDGYTFGSGTRLTVV.

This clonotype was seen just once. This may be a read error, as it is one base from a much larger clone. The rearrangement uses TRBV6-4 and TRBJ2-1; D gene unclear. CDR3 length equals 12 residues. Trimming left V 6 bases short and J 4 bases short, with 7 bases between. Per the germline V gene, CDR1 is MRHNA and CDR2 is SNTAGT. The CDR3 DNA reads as TGTGCCAGCAGCGACGGATACAATGAGCAGTTCTTC. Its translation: CASSDGYNEQFF.

The CDR3 DNA sequence: TGTGCCAGCAGAGAACGACAGGGGAGGAAGTATGGCTACACCTTC. This gives the protein CASRERQGRKYGYTF. V usage is TRBV6-1 and J usage is TRBJ1-2; 8 bases map to TRBD1. Germline V CDR1 and CDR2: MNHNS, SASEGT. The length of the CDR3 is 15 residues. With V trimmed by 6 bases and J by 5 bases, 11 bases remained unmatched.

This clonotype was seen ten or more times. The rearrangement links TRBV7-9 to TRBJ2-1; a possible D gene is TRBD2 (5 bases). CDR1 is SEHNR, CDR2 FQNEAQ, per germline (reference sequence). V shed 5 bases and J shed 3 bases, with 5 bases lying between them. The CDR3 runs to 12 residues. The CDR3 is CASSRDYNEQFF. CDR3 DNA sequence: TGTGCCAGCAGCCGGGACTACAATGAGCAGTTCTTC.

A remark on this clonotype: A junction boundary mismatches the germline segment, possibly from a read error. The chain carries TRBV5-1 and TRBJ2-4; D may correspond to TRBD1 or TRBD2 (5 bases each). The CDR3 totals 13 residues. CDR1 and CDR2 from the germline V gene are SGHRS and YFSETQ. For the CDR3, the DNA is TGCGCCGGCAGCGCCCGGGACCGCGGCGAACAGTACTTC. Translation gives CAGSARDRGEQYF.

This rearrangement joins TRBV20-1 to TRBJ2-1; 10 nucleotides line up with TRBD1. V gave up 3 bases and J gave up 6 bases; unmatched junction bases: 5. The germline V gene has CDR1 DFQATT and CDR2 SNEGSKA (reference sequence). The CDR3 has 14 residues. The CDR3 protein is CSARRRTGGNEQFF. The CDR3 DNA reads TGCAGTGCTAGGCGCCGGACAGGGGGCAATGAGCAGTTCTTC.

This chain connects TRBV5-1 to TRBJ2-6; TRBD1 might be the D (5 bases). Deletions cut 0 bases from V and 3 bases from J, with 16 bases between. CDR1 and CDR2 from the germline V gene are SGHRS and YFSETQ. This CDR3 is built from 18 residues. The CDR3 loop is CASSLAAQGTNGANVLTF. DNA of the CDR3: TGCGCCAGCAGCTTGGCCGCGCAGGGTACTAATGGGGCCAACGTCCTGACTTTC. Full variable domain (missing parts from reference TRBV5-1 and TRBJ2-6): KAGVTQTPRYLIKTRGQQVTLSCSPISGHRSVSWYQQTPGQGLQFLFEYFSETQRNKGNFPGRFSGRQFSNSRSEMNVSTLELGDSALYLCASSLAAQGTNGANVLTFGAGSRLTVL.

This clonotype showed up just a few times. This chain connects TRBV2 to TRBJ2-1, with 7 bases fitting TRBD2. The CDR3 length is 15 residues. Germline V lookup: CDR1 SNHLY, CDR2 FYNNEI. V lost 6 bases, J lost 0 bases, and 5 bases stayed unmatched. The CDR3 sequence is CASRYIAGSYNEQFF. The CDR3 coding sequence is TGTGCCAGCAGATACATAGCGGGCTCCTACAATGAGCAGTTCTTC.

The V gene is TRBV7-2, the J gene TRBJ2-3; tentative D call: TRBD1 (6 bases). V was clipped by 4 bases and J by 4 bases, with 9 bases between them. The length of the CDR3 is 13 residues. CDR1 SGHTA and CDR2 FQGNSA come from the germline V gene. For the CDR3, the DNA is TGTGCCAGCAGCTCGGGACAACCAGATACGCAGTATTTT. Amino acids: CASSSGQPDTQYF. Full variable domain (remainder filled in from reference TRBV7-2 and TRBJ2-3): GAGVSQSPSNKVTEKGKDVELRCDPISGHTALYWYRQSLGQGLEFLIYFQGNSAPDKSGLPSDRFSAERTGGSVSTLTIQRTQQEDSAVYLCASSSGQPDTQYFGPGTRLTVL.